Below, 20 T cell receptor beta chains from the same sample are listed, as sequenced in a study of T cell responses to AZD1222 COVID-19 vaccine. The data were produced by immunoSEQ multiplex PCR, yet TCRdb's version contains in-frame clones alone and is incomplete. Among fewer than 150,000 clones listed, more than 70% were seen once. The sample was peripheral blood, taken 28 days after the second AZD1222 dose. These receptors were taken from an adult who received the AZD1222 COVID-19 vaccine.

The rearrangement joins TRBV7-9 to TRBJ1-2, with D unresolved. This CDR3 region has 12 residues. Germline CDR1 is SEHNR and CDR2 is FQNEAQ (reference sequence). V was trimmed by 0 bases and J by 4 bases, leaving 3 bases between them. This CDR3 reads CASSLASYGYTF. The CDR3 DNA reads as TGTGCCAGCAGCTTAGCCAGCTATGGCTACACCTTC.

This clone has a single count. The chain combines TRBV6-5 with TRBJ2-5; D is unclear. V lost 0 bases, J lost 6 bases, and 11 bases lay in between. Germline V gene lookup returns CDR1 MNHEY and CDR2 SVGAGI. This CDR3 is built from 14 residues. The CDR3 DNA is TGTGCCAGCAGTTACTCCGGCAGGCCCAAGACCCAGTACTTC. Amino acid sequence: CASSYSGRPKTQYF.

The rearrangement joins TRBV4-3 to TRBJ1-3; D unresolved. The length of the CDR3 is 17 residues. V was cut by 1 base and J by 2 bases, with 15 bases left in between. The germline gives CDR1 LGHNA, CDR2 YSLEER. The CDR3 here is CASSQAPTGSTGNTIYF. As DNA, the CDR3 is TGCGCCAGCAGCCAAGCCCCGACGGGATCGACTGGAAACACCATATATTTT.

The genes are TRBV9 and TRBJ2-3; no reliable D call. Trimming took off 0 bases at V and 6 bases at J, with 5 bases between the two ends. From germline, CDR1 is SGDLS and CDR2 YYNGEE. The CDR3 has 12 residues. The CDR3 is CASSVGSDTQYF. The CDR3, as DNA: TGTGCCAGCAGCGTAGGGTCGGATACGCAGTATTTT.

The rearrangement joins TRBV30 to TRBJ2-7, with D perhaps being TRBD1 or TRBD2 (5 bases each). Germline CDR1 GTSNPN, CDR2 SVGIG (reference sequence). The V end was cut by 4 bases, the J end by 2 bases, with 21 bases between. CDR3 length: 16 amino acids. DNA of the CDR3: TGTGCCTGGACCGCCTCCGGGGCGCGTAGCCCCTACGAGCAGTACTTC. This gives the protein CAWTASGARSPYEQYF.

The CDR3 sequence is CASSRGAEGKLFF. The CDR3 DNA is TGTGCCAGCTCCCGGGGCGCGGAGGGAAAACTGTTTTTT. The chain is built from TRBV6-5 and TRBJ1-4; possible D gene TRBD1, 5 bases. Trimming cost V 8 bases and J 10 bases, with 17 bases left between them. The CDR3 is 13 amino acids. Germline V lookup: CDR1 MNHEY, CDR2 SVGAGI.

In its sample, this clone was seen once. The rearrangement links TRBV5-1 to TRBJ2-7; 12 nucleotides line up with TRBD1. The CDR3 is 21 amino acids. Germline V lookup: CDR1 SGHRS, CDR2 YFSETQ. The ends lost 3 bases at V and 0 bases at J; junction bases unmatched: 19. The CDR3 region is CASSSPGQGAERGLLSYEQYF. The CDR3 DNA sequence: TGCGCCAGCAGCTCACCGGGACAGGGGGCCGAGCGGGGGCTTCTCTCCTACGAGCAGTACTTC. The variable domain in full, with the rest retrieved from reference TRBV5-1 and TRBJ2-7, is KAGVTQTPRYLIKTRGQQVTLSCSPISGHRSVSWYQQTPGQGLQFLFEYFSETQRNKGNFPGRFSGRQFSNSRSEMNVSTLELGDSALYLCASSSPGQGAERGLLSYEQYFGPGTRLTVT.

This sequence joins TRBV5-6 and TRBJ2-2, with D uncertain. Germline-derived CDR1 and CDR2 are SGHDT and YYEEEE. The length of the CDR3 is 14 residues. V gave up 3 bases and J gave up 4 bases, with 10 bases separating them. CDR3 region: CASSWWLSTGELFF. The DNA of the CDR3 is TGTGCCAGCAGCTGGTGGCTGTCCACCGGGGAGCTGTTTTTT.

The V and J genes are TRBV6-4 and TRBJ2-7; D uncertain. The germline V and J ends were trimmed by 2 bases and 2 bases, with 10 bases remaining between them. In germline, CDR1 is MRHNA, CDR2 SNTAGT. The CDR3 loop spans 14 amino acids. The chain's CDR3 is CASSDHAGAYEQYF. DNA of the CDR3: TGTGCCAGCAGTGACCATGCTGGGGCCTACGAGCAGTACTTC.

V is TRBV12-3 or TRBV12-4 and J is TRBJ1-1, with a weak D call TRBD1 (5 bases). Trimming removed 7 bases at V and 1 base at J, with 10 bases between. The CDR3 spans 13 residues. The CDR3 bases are TGTGCCAGCACCAGGGAGACGAACACTGAAGCTTTCTTT. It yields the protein CASTRETNTEAFF.

CDR3 DNA: TGTGCCAGCAGCTTAGCAGGCGGAATGGGCTTGGAGACCCAGTACTTC. This encodes CASSLAGGMGLETQYF. This rearrangement joins TRBV7-7 to TRBJ2-5; D unresolved. Germline CDR1 and CDR2: SSHAT and FNYEAQ (reference sequence). The CDR3 length is 16 residues. Deletions cut 0 bases from V and 5 bases from J, with 16 bases between.

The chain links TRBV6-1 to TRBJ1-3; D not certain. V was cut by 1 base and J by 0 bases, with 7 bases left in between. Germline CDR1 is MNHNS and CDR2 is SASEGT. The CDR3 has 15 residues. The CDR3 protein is CASSEDRSSGNTIYF. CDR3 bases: TGTGCCAGCAGTGAAGACAGAAGCTCTGGAAACACCATATATTTT.

This chain's CDR3 is CASSQMRGGMGTEAFF. CDR3 coding DNA: TGCGCCAGCAGCCAGATGCGGGGGGGAATGGGGACTGAAGCTTTCTTT. The chain recombines TRBV4-1 with TRBJ1-1, with D possibly TRBD1 on 5 matching bases. Trimming took 3 bases from V and 5 from J, leaving 19 bases between them. CDR3 length: 16 residues. CDR1 is MGHRA and CDR2 is YSYEKL in the germline V gene.

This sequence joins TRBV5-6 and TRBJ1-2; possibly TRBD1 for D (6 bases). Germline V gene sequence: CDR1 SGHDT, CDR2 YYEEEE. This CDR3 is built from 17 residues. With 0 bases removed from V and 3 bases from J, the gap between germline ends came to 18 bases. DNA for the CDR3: TGTGCCAGCAGCTTGGCTTGGGCAGGGGTAGGGGACTATGGCTACACCTTC. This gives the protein CASSLAWAGVGDYGYTF.

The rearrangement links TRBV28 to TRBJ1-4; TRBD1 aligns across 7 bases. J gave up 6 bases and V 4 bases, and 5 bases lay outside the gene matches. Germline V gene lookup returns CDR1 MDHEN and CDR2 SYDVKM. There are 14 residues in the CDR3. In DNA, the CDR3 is TGTGCCAGCAGTTCCGGGACAGTGGATGAAAAACTGTTTTTT. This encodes CASSSGTVDEKLFF.

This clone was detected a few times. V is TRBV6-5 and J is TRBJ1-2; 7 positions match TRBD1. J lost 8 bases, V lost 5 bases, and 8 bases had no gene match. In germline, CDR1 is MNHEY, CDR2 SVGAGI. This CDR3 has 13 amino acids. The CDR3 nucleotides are TGTGCCAGCAGTCAGACAGGGAGTTGGGGCTACACCTTC. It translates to CASSQTGSWGYTF.

CDR3 sequence (DNA): TGTGCCAGCATCCCCCAGTGGGGAGGACCCTCCTACGAGCAGTACTTC. Translation: CASIPQWGGPSYEQYF. The rearrangement uses TRBV28 and TRBJ2-7, with D perhaps TRBD2 (6 bases). The germline V and J ends were trimmed by 7 bases and 0 bases, with 19 bases remaining between them. Germline-derived CDR1 and CDR2 are MDHEN and SYDVKM. CDR3 length equals 16 residues.

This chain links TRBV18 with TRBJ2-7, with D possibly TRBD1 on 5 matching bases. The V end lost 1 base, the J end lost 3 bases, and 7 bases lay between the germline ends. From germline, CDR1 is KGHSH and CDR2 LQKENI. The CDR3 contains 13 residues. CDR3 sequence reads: CASSPQGFYEQYF. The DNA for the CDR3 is TGTGCCAGCTCACCACAGGGGTTCTACGAGCAGTACTTC.

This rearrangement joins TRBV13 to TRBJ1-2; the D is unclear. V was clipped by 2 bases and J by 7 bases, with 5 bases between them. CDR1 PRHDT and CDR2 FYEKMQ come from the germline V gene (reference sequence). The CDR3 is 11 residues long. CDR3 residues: CASSLYSGYTF. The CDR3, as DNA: TGTGCCAGCAGCTTATATAGTGGCTACACCTTC.

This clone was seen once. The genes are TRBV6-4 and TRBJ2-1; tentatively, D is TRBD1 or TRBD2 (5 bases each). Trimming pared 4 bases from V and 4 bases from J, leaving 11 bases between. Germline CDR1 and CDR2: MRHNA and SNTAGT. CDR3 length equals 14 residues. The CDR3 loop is CASSAGLEYNEQFF. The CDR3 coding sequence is TGTGCCAGCAGTGCGGGGCTAGAGTACAATGAGCAGTTCTTC.